These T cell receptor beta chains were read from a single sample in a study of spatial heterogeneity in lung cancer. MiXCR was run by TCRdb on the 5' RACE reads, yielding one entry per CDR3 protein. This sample carries about 10,000 distinct CDR3 sequences, approximately 12% of them seen once, and the ten largest clones take about 10%. The source was lung tumor tissue, collected at surgery. These receptors came from a male donor with early-stage non-small cell lung cancer. Each CDR3 is given with its conserved first and last residue. The D gene is left open where the match is weak. Where a row states a size, it is once, few, many or the class of an expanded clone; other rows omit it.

17	many	TRBV5-1	TRBD2	TRBJ2-2	TGCGCCAGCAGCTTGGGTGGAGCGGGAGCTCTCACCGGGGAGCTGTTTTTT	CASSLGGAGALTGELFF
14	many	TRBV27	-	TRBJ2-3	TGTGCCAGCAGTTTATGGGGGGCCACAGATACGCAGTATTTT	CASSLWGATDTQYF
12	medium-sized	TRBV29-1	-	TRBJ1-2	TGCAGCGCTGAAGGGGGGTACAATGGCTACACCTTC	CSAEGGYNGYTF
15	many	TRBV7-8	-	TRBJ1-2	TGTGCCAGCAGCCCTGGGGAGACAGCTAACTATGGCTACACCTTC	CASSPGETANYGYTF
15	-	TRBV6-2/TRBV6-3	TRBD1	TRBJ1-1	TGTGCCAGCAGTGCGGGGCAGGGGGCCAACACTGAAGCTTTCTTT	CASSAGQGANTEAFF
18	many	TRBV19	TRBD2	TRBJ2-3	TGTGCCAGTAGTATGTACTTGACTAGCGGGAGGATCTCAGATACGCAGTATTTT	CASSMYLTSGRISDTQYF
15	-	TRBV20-1	TRBD2	TRBJ2-1	TGCAGTGCTAAAGATAGCGGGGGGCTCTTCAATGAGCAGTTCTTC	CSAKDSGGLFNEQFF
14	many	TRBV20-1	TRBD1	TRBJ1-2	TGCAGTGCTCCTACCTCACAGGGGAGGTATGGCTACACCTTC	CSAPTSQGRYGYTF
14	many	TRBV28	-	TRBJ2-3	TGTGCCAGCAGTTTTATTAGCGGCACAGATACGCAGTATTTT	CASSFISGTDTQYF
16	many	TRBV6-1	TRBD2	TRBJ2-7	TGTGCCAGCAGGGCTCCTACTGGCGGGAGCTCCTACGAGCAGTACTTC	CASRAPTGGSSYEQYF
17	many	TRBV3-1	TRBD1	TRBJ1-2	TGTGCCAGCAGCCCGAGTCCCGGGACAGGCTTGGGATCTGGCTACACCTTC	CASSPSPGTGLGSGYTF
14	-	TRBV28	-	TRBJ2-5	TGTGCCAGCAGTTCTCGACACAACCAAGAGACCCAGTACTTC	CASSSRHNQETQYF
17	many	TRBV7-9	TRBD1	TRBJ2-5	TGTGCCAGCAGCATTGGAACCGGGACAGGGGGCTTTGAGACCCAGTACTTC	CASSIGTGTGGFETQYF
13	-	TRBV7-3	-	TRBJ2-1	TGTGCCAGCAGCCCCGGGGGGCCACGGGAGCAGTTCTTC	CASSPGGPREQFF
13	medium-sized	TRBV20-1	-	TRBJ2-5	TGCAGTGCTAGAGCGCCGGGACACCTGACCCAGTACTTC	CSARAPGHLTQYF
12	few	TRBV7-9	-	TRBJ1-4	TGTGCCAGCAGCTTAGAGGATGAAAAACTGTTTTTT	CASSLEDEKLFF
15	many	TRBV5-1	TRBD2	TRBJ2-2	TGCGCCAGCAGGGAGCGGGAGTCGGGCACCGGGGAGCTGTTTTTT	CASRERESGTGELFF
14	many	TRBV19	-	TRBJ2-2	TGTGCCAGTAAGATCTTGGGGGCCACCGGGGAGCTGTTTTTT	CASKILGATGELFF
14	-	TRBV28	-	TRBJ1-3	TGTGCCAGCACCCTCACAGGCTCTGGAAACACCATATATTTT	CASTLTGSGNTIYF
15	medium-sized	TRBV12-3/TRBV12-4	-	TRBJ2-7	TGTGCCAGCAGTTTGGTATCGCCGGTCCTCGGCGAGCAGTACTTC	CASSLVSPVLGEQYF
15	many	TRBV27	-	TRBJ1-1	TGTGCCAGCAGTTTAGAGTACAGTATGAACACTGAAGCTTTCTTT	CASSLEYSMNTEAFF
16	-	TRBV7-2	TRBD1	TRBJ2-1	TGTGCCAGCAGCTTAGGGGGACAGCGCAGGCAGGGTGAGCAGTTCTTC	CASSLGGQRRQGEQFF
14	few	TRBV7-9	-	TRBJ2-5	TGTGCCAGCAGCCCTACAGGGTTCTTGGAGACCCAGTACTTC	CASSPTGFLETQYF
13	many	TRBV6-5	-	TRBJ1-5	TGTGCCAGCAGTTACTCCTCAGGTCAGCCCCAGCATTTT	CASSYSSGQPQHF
18	medium-sized	TRBV6-5	TRBD1	TRBJ1-1	TGTGCCAGCAGTTACATAGGAGTTGGGACAGGGTTTCTTACTGAAGCTTTCTTT	CASSYIGVGTGFLTEAFF
17	many	TRBV18	TRBD2	TRBJ2-2	TGTGCCAGCTCACCAAGGACTAGCGGGATCTCCACCGGGGAGCTGTTTTTT	CASSPRTSGISTGELFF
13	many	TRBV20-1	-	TRBJ2-3	TGCAGTGCTAGAGATCGCAGCACAGATACGCAGTATTTT	CSARDRSTDTQYF
14	many	TRBV20-1	TRBD1	TRBJ1-4	TGCAGTGCTCAGGACAGGGGGCAGGATGAAAAACTGTTTTTT	CSAQDRGQDEKLFF
14	few	TRBV7-2	TRBD1	TRBJ2-5	TGTGCCAGCAGCATGGGGACAGGACAAGAGACCCAGTACTTC	CASSMGTGQETQYF
16	few	TRBV6-6	-	TRBJ1-1	TGTGCCAGCAGTTACGGGGGGGGAGGGAAGAGGACTGAAGCTTTCTTT	CASSYGGGGKRTEAFF
14	once	TRBV11-2	-	TRBJ2-1	TGTGCCAGCAGCCTCAGGGCAGCCTACAATGAGCAGTTCTTC	CASSLRAAYNEQFF
12	medium-sized	TRBV25-1	TRBD1	TRBJ1-2	TGTGCCAGCAGGGCGGGACAGTATGGCTACACCTTC	CASRAGQYGYTF